Listed below are T cell receptor beta chains from one sample, sequenced in a study of T cells in Graves' hyperthyroidism and ophthalmopathy. TCRdb re-derived calls from the multiplex PCR reads in MiXCR, one entry per CDR3 protein. The sample contains hundreds of thousands of distinct CDR3 sequences, 18% of which appear only once. The specimen was blood. These receptors came from a man in his forties or fifties with Graves' hyperthyroidism. CDR3s include the opening cysteine and the closing phenylalanine or tryptophan. D genes are given only for firm matches. Clone size appears in some rows only: once, few, many, or a class for an expanded clone.

V	size	D	J	CDR3	DNA
TRBV7-2	once	-	TRBJ1-2	CASSVLFDSRFNYGYTF	TGTGCCAGCAGCGTTCTATTTGACAGCCGTTTTAACTATGGCTACACCTTC
TRBV28	-	TRBD2	TRBJ2-5	CASSLSQGPGGTQYF	TGTGCCAGCAGTTTATCCCAGGGACCGGGGGGGACCCAGTACTTC
TRBV15	many	TRBD1	TRBJ2-3	CATSRDGTGKTDTQYF	TGTGCCACCAGCAGAGATGGGACAGGGAAAACAGATACGCAGTATTTT
TRBV11-2	-	-	TRBJ2-1	CASSLGPGGDEQFF	TGTGCCAGCAGCTTAGGGCCGGGGGGCGATGAGCAGTTCTTC
TRBV6-6	few	-	TRBJ1-1	CASSYSSSGGTEAFF	TGTGCCAGCAGTTACTCGAGCTCCGGGGGCACTGAAGCTTTCTTT
TRBV7-2	many	TRBD1	TRBJ1-1	CASNGQANTEAFF	TGTGCCAGCAACGGACAGGCGAACACTGAAGCTTTCTTT
TRBV16	many	-	TRBJ2-5	CASSQSGQGQETQYF	TGTGCCAGCAGCCAATCTGGCCAGGGACAAGAGACCCAGTACTTC
TRBV27	many	TRBD2	TRBJ2-7	CASRRNGGNYEQYF	TGTGCCAGCCGCCGGAACGGGGGGAACTACGAGCAGTACTTC
TRBV7-2	few	-	TRBJ1-3	CASSLVGAKGGNTIYF	TGTGCCAGCAGCTTAGTAGGCGCGAAAGGGGGAAACACCATATATTTT
TRBV6-1	-	TRBD1	TRBJ2-7	CASSPLAGQGAYEQYF	TGTGCCAGCAGTCCCCTCGCGGGACAGGGGGCCTACGAGCAGTACTTC
TRBV19	-	TRBD1	TRBJ2-7	CASSLRRTGRYEQYF	TGTGCCAGTAGCCTTCGCCGGACAGGCCGTTACGAGCAGTACTTC
TRBV2	many	TRBD2	TRBJ2-1	CASSGSGGAYNEQFF	TGTGCCAGCAGTGGAAGCGGGGGGGCCTACAATGAGCAGTTCTTC
TRBV6-2/TRBV6-3	many	-	TRBJ1-2	CASSPTQGANYGYTF	TGTGCCAGCAGCCCGACCCAAGGGGCTAACTATGGCTACACCTTC
TRBV28	many	TRBD1	TRBJ2-3	CASSSTGTGGADTQYF	TGTGCCAGCAGTTCGACCGGGACAGGGGGTGCAGATACGCAGTATTTT
TRBV20-1	many	TRBD2	TRBJ2-5	CSASGLAGGRETQYF	TGCAGTGCTTCTGGACTAGCGGGGGGGCGCGAGACCCAGTACTTC
TRBV10-1	many	TRBD1	TRBJ1-1	CASRPQGASEAFF	TGCGCCAGCAGGCCCCAGGGGGCTAGCGAAGCTTTCTTT
TRBV2	many	-	TRBJ1-1	CASSSKTAMNTEAFF	TGTGCCAGCAGTTCAAAGACAGCTATGAACACTGAAGCTTTCTTT
TRBV4-2	many	TRBD1	TRBJ1-2	CASSQDDREDYGYTF	TGTGCCAGCAGCCAAGACGACAGGGAGGACTATGGCTACACCTTC
TRBV27	many	TRBD2	TRBJ2-7	CASSSKGLAGGMYEQYF	TGTGCCAGCAGTTCCAAGGGACTAGCGGGGGGCATGTACGAGCAGTACTTC
TRBV7-2	-	TRBD2	TRBJ2-7	CASSSSGGRDEQYF	TGTGCCAGCAGCTCCAGCGGGGGACGCGACGAGCAGTACTTC
TRBV6-1	many	TRBD1	TRBJ2-1	CASSSDRGRHNEQFF	TGTGCCAGCAGTTCAGACAGGGGGCGTCACAATGAGCAGTTCTTC
TRBV6-1	few	-	TRBJ2-2	CASSTYRERNTGELFF	TGTGCCAGCAGTACCTACCGGGAGCGGAACACCGGGGAGCTGTTTTTT
TRBV5-4	once	-	TRBJ2-3	CASSSQVPISTDTQYF	TGTGCCAGCAGCTCACAGGTCCCAATTAGCACAGATACGCAGTATTTT
TRBV30	-	-	TRBJ2-7	CAWSTAQGSYEQYF	TGTGCCTGGAGCACAGCGCAGGGTTCCTACGAGCAGTACTTC
TRBV29-1	many	TRBD2	TRBJ2-3	CSVEEPGAGGTQYF	TGCAGCGTTGAAGAGCCAGGGGCGGGGGGGACGCAGTATTTT
TRBV12-3/TRBV12-4	many	TRBD1	TRBJ1-2	CASRPGTGNYGYTF	TGTGCCAGCAGACCCGGGACAGGGAATTATGGCTACACCTTC
TRBV2	many	TRBD1	TRBJ1-5	CASSETGQGHQPQHF	TGTGCCAGCAGTGAAACGGGACAGGGTCATCAGCCCCAGCATTTT
TRBV12-5	-	-	TRBJ2-4	CASGLGSKNIQYF	TGTGCTAGTGGTCTCGGGAGTAAAAACATTCAGTACTTC
TRBV20-1	many	-	TRBJ1-1	CSARDTRGLTEAFF	TGCAGTGCTAGAGACACCAGGGGATTGACTGAAGCTTTCTTT
TRBV19	-	-	TRBJ2-7	CASSRQDQSYERYF	TGTGCCAGTAGCCGACAGGACCAGTCCTACGAGCGGTACTTC
TRBV7-2	-	TRBD2	TRBJ2-7	CASSLGIAGAIYEQYF	TGTGCCAGCAGCTTAGGAATAGCGGGGGCGATATACGAGCAGTACTTC
TRBV2	many	-	TRBJ2-2	CASRTGTPYTGELFF	TGTGCCAGCAGGACCGGGACACCTTACACCGGGGAGCTGTTTTTT
TRBV20-1	many	-	TRBJ1-1	CSALVTGYVTEAFF	TGCAGTGCCCTCGTTACAGGGTATGTCACTGAAGCTTTCTTT
TRBV7-2	many	TRBD1	TRBJ1-2	CASSPRQGAQVGGYTF	TGTGCCAGCAGCCCACGACAGGGGGCGCAAGTCGGTGGCTACACCTTC
TRBV18	many	-	TRBJ2-3	CASSPQTRTDTQYF	TGTGCCAGCTCACCCCAGACCCGCACAGATACGCAGTATTTT
TRBV4-1	few	-	TRBJ2-1	CASSQTGQAMDEQFF	TGCGCCAGCAGCCAAACAGGGCAAGCAATGGATGAGCAGTTCTTC
TRBV29-1	few	-	TRBJ2-3	CSGGGLGSTDTQYF	TGCAGCGGAGGGGGGTTGGGTAGCACAGATACGCAGTATTTT
TRBV15	many	TRBD1	TRBJ2-7	CATSRQGVPKEQYF	TGTGCCACCAGCAGACAGGGGGTCCCTAAGGAGCAGTACTTC
TRBV24-1	many	TRBD2	TRBJ2-2	CATAGGSNTGELFF	TGTGCCACCGCCGGGGGGTCTAACACCGGGGAGCTGTTTTTT
TRBV7-3	-	TRBD2	TRBJ2-2	CASSRLAGPSSGELFF	TGTGCCAGCAGCCGACTAGCGGGACCGTCTAGCGGGGAGCTGTTTTTT
TRBV10-3	many	-	TRBJ2-3	CAISESRAGATDTQYF	TGTGCCATCAGTGAGTCGAGGGCAGGGGCCACAGATACGCAGTATTTT
TRBV5-1	-	-	TRBJ2-7	CASSLEASGGYEQYF	TGCGCCAGCAGCTTGGAGGCATCTGGGGGGTACGAGCAGTACTTC